Reported below is one TCR beta chain. Its specificity is unknown. A second PCR, run for 7 to 11 cycles, used a sample-barcoded 5' primer plus a J-beta primer mix. TCRdb re-analysed the 5' RACE reads in MiXCR, keeping a single row per CDR3 protein. The sample holds under 2,000,000 distinct CDR3 sequences; 49% are singletons and the top ten take more than 2%. The data originate from a study of blood T cells in healthy people across ages. Study outcomes and limitations: Possibly confounding the expanded clonotype changes was the fact that donor CMV status was unknown. TCR beta diversity correlated strongly with naive T cell percentage.

The sequenced sample consisted of blood. This receptor was identified in a woman in her thirties or forties in good health.

The CDR3 reads CATSRDRTSTGELFF. The CDR3 DNA sequence: TGTGCCACCAGCAGAGACCGAACTAGCACCGGGGAGCTGTTTTTT. V gene TRBV15 combines with J gene TRBJ2-2; D is possibly TRBD2 (5 bases). The ends were cut back, 0 bases at V and 4 bases at J, with 9 bases in the middle. This CDR3 spans 15 amino acids. In germline, CDR1 is LNHNV, CDR2 YYDKDF (reference sequence).